This TCR beta chain was sequenced in a study of T cells in localized non-small cell lung cancer. The CDR3 runs 16 residues. The germline V gene encodes CDR1 SQVTM and CDR2 ANQGSEA. V lost 6 bases, J lost 5 bases, and 25 bases lay in between. Some clones are missing from TCRdb's copy, which holds only in-frame ones; the method was immunoSEQ multiplex PCR. The sample has 25,000 to 30,000 clones, roughly 84% seen once; the top ten hold roughly 4.8%. This clonotype was sampled from a man aged 35 to 70 with stage III lung adenocarcinoma. The rearrangement links TRBV29-1 to TRBJ1-2; D remains ambiguous. This specimen was peripheral blood mononuclear cells, taken before any cancer treatment. CDR3 sequence (DNA): TGCAGCGTCCAAGAAATTGGACGCGTTCACCAGTATGGCTACACCTTC. The encoded protein is CSVQEIGRVHQYGYTF.